This section outlines one TCR beta chain sequence together with its context. Its target is unknown. The sample is drawn from a study of shared clonotypes between healthy human individuals. Overall study results and limits: Few donors restricted represented genetic and exposure-history diversity.

V lost 5 bases, J lost 3 bases, and 7 bases stayed unmatched. The length of the CDR3 is 15 residues. Germline V gene lookup returns CDR1 SGHVS and CDR2 FQNEAQ. The data were produced by immunoSEQ multiplex PCR, yet TCRdb's version contains in-frame clones alone and is incomplete. The sample lists fewer than 600,000 clones; about 74% were seen once. Material: PBMCs. This TCR was recovered from a woman aged 40 to 55 in good health. Some clones in this sample may be carry-over from other donors' samples. The J gene is TRBJ2-1, the V gene TRBV7-8; the match to TRBD1 covers 7 bases. CDR3 sequence (DNA): TGTGCCAGCAGCCCCACAGGGGTGGTCTACAATGAGCAGTTCTTC. Amino acid sequence: CASSPTGVVYNEQFF.